Below, 15 T cell receptor beta chains from the same sample are listed, as sequenced in a study of T cell responses to AZD1222 COVID-19 vaccine. Profiled with immunoSEQ multiplex PCR; TCRdb holds only in-frame clones, not every one. Found here are about 53,000 clones, roughly 80% of them singletons; the top ten hold approximately 30%. Specimen: peripheral blood, collected on day 0 of AZD1222 vaccination. These receptors were obtained from an adult in good health.

The chain combines TRBV6-5 with TRBJ2-7; maybe TRBD1 (6 bases). Germline V gene sequence: CDR1 MNHEY, CDR2 SVGAGI. This CDR3 comprises 12 residues. Trimming shortened V by 8 bases and J by 2 bases, and 10 bases separated the two germline ends. The CDR3 DNA sequence: TGTGCCAGCTGGGACAAGCCCTACGAGCAGTACTTC. It yields the protein CASWDKPYEQYF.

V is TRBV9 and J is TRBJ2-3; maybe TRBD2 (6 bases). The germline CDR1 and CDR2 sequences are SGDLS and YYNGEE. V was trimmed by 5 bases and J by 1 base, leaving 14 bases between them. The CDR3 contains 15 residues. The CDR3 DNA is TGTGCCAGCAGTTTTGGGGGGACGGGCACAGATACGCAGTATTTT. This translates into CASSFGGTGTDTQYF. The full variable domain, in which reference TRBV9 and TRBJ2-3 provide the parts outside the CDR3, is DSGVTQTPKHLITATGQRVTLRCSPRSGDLSVYWYQQSLDQGLQFLIQYYNGEERAKGNILERFSAQQFPDLHSELNLSSLELGDSALYFCASSFGGTGTDTQYFGPGTRLTVL.

The chain couples TRBV6-5 to TRBJ1-6, with 9 nucleotides matching TRBD1. After removal of 1 base from V and 8 bases from J, the junction contained 3 bases not matched to a gene. The CDR3 loop spans 15 amino acids. CDR1 is MNHEY and CDR2 is SVGAGI in the germline V gene. CDR3 DNA sequence: TGTGCCAGCAGTTACTTCCGGGACAGGGATTCACCCCTCCACTTT. It specifies CASSYFRDRDSPLHF.

The CDR3 bases are TGTGCCCCTTCCGGGCGGAGGGGGACCGGGGAGCTGTTTTTT. This encodes CAPSGRRGTGELFF. V is TRBV7-9 and J is TRBJ2-2; tentatively, D is TRBD1 or TRBD2 (6 bases each). The CDR3 is made up of 14 amino acids. The ends were cut back, 11 bases at V and 5 bases at J, with 18 bases in the middle. Looked up from germline, CDR1 is SEHNR and CDR2 is FQNEAQ (reference sequence).

This clone was recorded only once. The chain employs TRBV6-1 and TRBJ1-2; maybe TRBD1 (5 bases). Trimming shortened V by 3 bases and J by 8 bases, and 13 bases separated the two germline ends. The germline V gene encodes CDR1 MNHNS and CDR2 SASEGT. This CDR3 comprises 13 residues. The CDR3 protein is CASSDQGFRGYTF. The CDR3 DNA is TGTGCCAGCAGTGACCAGGGATTCAGGGGCTACACCTTC.

The chain recombines TRBV7-2 with TRBJ1-1, with no clear D. V was shortened by 3 bases and J by 6 bases, with 14 bases between the two germline ends. The CDR3 sequence is 14 residues long. Germline assignment: CDR1 SGHTA and CDR2 FQGNSA. CDR3 DNA sequence: TGTGCCAGCAGCTTCCTACTAGTGGGTTCTGAAGCTTTCTTT. It codes for CASSFLLVGSEAFF.

The CDR3 DNA reads TGTGCCAGCAGCTTGGCCCCGGGACAGCAGTATCAGCCCCAGCATTTT. Protein product: CASSLAPGQQYQPQHF. The chain couples TRBV28 to TRBJ1-5; 7 bases are shared with TRBD1. The CDR3 extends over 16 amino acids. V gave up 6 bases and J gave up 5 bases; unmatched junction bases: 13. Germline CDR1 and CDR2: MDHEN and SYDVKM.

The chain links TRBV5-1 to TRBJ2-3, with TRBD2 matching 7 bases. V lost 1 base and J lost 3; bases outside the gene matches: 17. This CDR3 contains 19 residues. Germline V CDR1 and CDR2: SGHRS, YFSETQ. CDR3 sequence reads: CASSLTRRDRAGGTDTQYF. In nucleotides, the CDR3 is TGCGCCAGCAGCTTGACTCGGCGGGACCGCGCCGGGGGGACAGATACGCAGTATTTT.

This clone has a handful of counts. J is TRBJ2-7 and V is TRBV19; 9 positions match TRBD2. V shed 3 bases and J 2 bases; nucleotides not matched to a gene: 5. This CDR3 region has 15 residues. Germline lookup yields CDR1 LNHDA and CDR2 SQIVND (reference sequence). The CDR3 DNA reads TGTGCCAGTAGTATTGGGCTAGCGGGAACCTACGAGCAGTACTTC. It codes for CASSIGLAGTYEQYF. The entire variable domain, with the rest obtained from reference TRBV19 and TRBJ2-7, is as follows: DGGITQSPKYLFRKEGQNVTLSCEQNLNHDAMYWYRQDPGQGLRLIYYSQIVNDFQKGDIAEGYSVSREKKESFPLTVTSAQKNPTAFYLCASSIGLAGTYEQYFGPGTRLTVT.

CDR3: CASSLADSWDEKLFF. DNA for the CDR3: TGCGCCAGCAGCTTGGCCGACAGCTGGGATGAAAAACTGTTTTTT. This sequence joins TRBV5-1 and TRBJ1-4, with a tentative D call TRBD1 (5 bases). CDR3 length equals 15 residues. In germline, CDR1 is SGHRS, CDR2 YFSETQ. The V gene lost 0 bases and the J gene lost 6 bases, with 12 bases spanning the gap.

As to this clone: Other nucleotide sequences in the sample specify the same CDR3. The chain has TRBV7-2 and TRBJ1-1; possibly TRBD1 for D (6 bases). Trimming left V 5 bases short and J 4 bases short, with 14 bases between. This CDR3 comprises 14 residues. The germline gives CDR1 SGHTA, CDR2 FQGNSA. The CDR3 sequence is CASSLQGRGTEAFF. The CDR3 DNA is TGTGCCAGCAGCCTACAGGGTAGAGGCACTGAAGCTTTCTTT. Drawing the rest from reference TRBV7-2 and TRBJ1-1, the complete variable domain is GAGVSQSPSNKVTEKGKDVELRCDPISGHTALYWYRQSLGQGLEFLIYFQGNSAPDKSGLPSDRFSAERTGGSVSTLTIQRTQQEDSAVYLCASSLQGRGTEAFFGQGTRLTVV.

Comments on this clone: Compared with germline, one end of the junction differs, possibly owing to a read error. The rearrangement links TRBV7-6 to TRBJ2-1; tentatively, D is TRBD1 or TRBD2 (5 bases each). The CDR3 sequence is 17 residues long. The germline CDR1 and CDR2 sequences are SGHVS and FNYEAQ. The CDR3 sequence: CASSLASGRETYHEQFF. In nucleotides, the CDR3 is TGTGCCAGCAGCTTAGCCTCGGGCAGGGAGACCTACCATGAGCAGTTCTTC.

V and J are TRBV28 and TRBJ1-1, with TRBD1 matching 10 bases. This CDR3 region has 15 residues. Germline CDR1 is MDHEN and CDR2 is SYDVKM. The V segment lost 5 bases and the J segment 1 base; nucleotides outside the gene matches: 4. CDR3 bases: TGTGCCAGCAGTGGGACAGGGGATGCGAACACTGAAGCTTTCTTT. Encoded protein: CASSGTGDANTEAFF. Full variable domain (outside the CDR3, taken from reference TRBV28 and TRBJ1-1): DVKVTQSSRYLVKRTGEKVFLECVQDMDHENMFWYRQDPGLGLRLIYFSYDVKMKEKGDIPEGYSVSREKKERFSLILESASTNQTSMYLCASSGTGDANTEAFFGQGTRLTVV.

This clone has just one count. V is TRBV3-1 (or the pseudogene TRBV3-2) and J is TRBJ2-1; D gene unclear. Trimming left V 1 base short and J 6 bases short, with 10 bases between. The CDR3 has 14 amino acids. Per germline, CDR1 LGHDT and CDR2 YNNKEL (reference sequence). DNA of the CDR3: TGTGCCAGCAGCCAAGTAGCTGGGGTCAATGAGCAGTTCTTC. It is translated as CASSQVAGVNEQFF.

V gene TRBV4-1 combines with J gene TRBJ2-3, with 7 bases lining up with TRBD2. This CDR3 contains 15 residues. With 1 base clipped from V and 2 bases from J, the junction kept 3 bases outside the gene matches. Germline loops: CDR1 MGHRA, CDR2 YSYEKL. CDR3 amino acids: CASSQAGGYTDTQYF. The CDR3 DNA sequence: TGCGCCAGCAGCCAAGCGGGAGGCTACACAGATACGCAGTATTTT.